This TCR beta chain was recorded in a study of cytomegalovirus exposure and HLA in healthy donors. This clone occurred a few times. The CDR3 has 13 residues. Germline V gene data show CDR1 as SEHNR and CDR2 as FQNEAQ (reference sequence). The V and J ends lost 6 bases and 2 bases, in that order; junction bases with no gene match: 2. Healthy bone marrow donors supplied every sample. The primer mix had 60 Vbeta and 13 Jbeta primers. The repertoire was sequenced with immunoSEQ multiplex PCR; TCRdb's copy has only in-frame clones and lacks some. The data show about 130,000 clones, with 74% seen just once and approximately 7% held by the top ten.

The receptor was isolated from a man aged 40-49 years in good health and CMV-seropositive. J is TRBJ1-2 and V is TRBV7-9, with 8 bases identical to TRBD1. Sequencing was done on a sample of PBMCs. As DNA, the CDR3 is TGTGCCAGCAGTCGACAGGGGAACTATGGCTACACCTTC. Amino acids: CASSRQGNYGYTF.